This T cell receptor (beta chain) was documented in a study of post-analysis software for immune sequencing data. The CDR3 is 16 residues long. Trimming cost V 1 base and J 2 bases, with 14 bases left between them. In germline, CDR1 is SGHRS, CDR2 YFSETQ. The library was made from cDNA and included unique molecular identifiers. TCRdb passed the PCR reads through MiXCR, listing each CDR3 protein once. The table has 380,000 or so distinct CDR3 sequences, around 37% seen once. Study-level points and caveats: Controls showed lower frequencies than patients for 4 or 5 TRBV segments, and TRBV5-6, TRBV5-1 and TRBV20-1 were among these.

Worth noting for this clonotype: Antigen specificity is unknown.

The TCR sequence derives from a girl aged 10 to 17 with multiple sclerosis. The source material was blood. The V and J genes are TRBV5-1 and TRBJ2-3; possibly TRBD1 for D (6 bases). CDR3 sequence (DNA): TGCGCCAGCAGCTTGAGGTGGGGGCCCGACACAGATACGCAGTATTTT. Encoded protein: CASSLRWGPDTDTQYF. The complete variable domain, with remaining parts taken from reference TRBV5-1 and TRBJ2-3, reads KAGVTQTPRYLIKTRGQQVTLSCSPISGHRSVSWYQQTPGQGLQFLFEYFSETQRNKGNFPGRFSGRQFSNSRSEMNVSTLELGDSALYLCASSLRWGPDTDTQYFGPGTRLTVL.